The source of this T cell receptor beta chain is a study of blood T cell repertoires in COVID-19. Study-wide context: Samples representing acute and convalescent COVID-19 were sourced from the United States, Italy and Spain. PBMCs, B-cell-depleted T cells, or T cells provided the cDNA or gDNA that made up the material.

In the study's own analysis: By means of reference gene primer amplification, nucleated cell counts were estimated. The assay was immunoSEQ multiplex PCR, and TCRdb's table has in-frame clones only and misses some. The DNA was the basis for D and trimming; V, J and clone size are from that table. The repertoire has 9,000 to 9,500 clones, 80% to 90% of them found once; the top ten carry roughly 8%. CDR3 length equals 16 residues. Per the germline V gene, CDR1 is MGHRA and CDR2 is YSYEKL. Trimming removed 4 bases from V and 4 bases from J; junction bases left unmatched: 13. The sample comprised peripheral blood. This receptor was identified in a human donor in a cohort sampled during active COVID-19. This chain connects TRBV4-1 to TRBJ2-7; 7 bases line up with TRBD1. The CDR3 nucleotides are TGCGCCAGCAGCCCCTTATACCCCAGGGGGAATTACGAGCAGTACTTC. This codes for CASSPLYPRGNYEQYF.